This T cell receptor (beta chain) was sequenced for a study of cytomegalovirus exposure and HLA in healthy donors. The PCR contained 60 Vbeta and 13 Jbeta primers. In the original workflow: Among the unique TCR beta chains that a later analysis counted, about 84 million in all, roughly 10 million were shared. Sequencing was performed with immunoSEQ multiplex PCR; in TCRdb, only in-frame clones are kept and a portion is missing. That table furnishes V, J and clone size, whereas the DNA furnished D and trimming. The data hold about 170,000 clones, with 80% to 90% observed a single time. Trimming removed 5 bases from V and 6 bases from J, with 14 bases in between. Germline-derived CDR1 and CDR2 are SEHNR and FQNEAQ (reference sequence). This CDR3 has 13 amino acids. About this clone itself: What it binds is not known.

Donors sampled were nominally healthy, though unrecorded immune exposures were likely. Study observations and caveats: Altogether, 150 or so TCR beta chains were recorded as cytomegalovirus-associated. With later analysis, a missense DCLRE1C variant became linked to TCR beta V- and J-gene trimming.

The sequence was collected from a man between 18 and 29 years old in good health and CMV-seropositive. The sequenced material came from PBMCs. This sequence joins TRBV7-9 and TRBJ2-7; D gene unclear. CDR3 DNA: TGTGCCAGCAGCCCCACAGATACCCTCGAGCAGTACTTC. Amino acids: CASSPTDTLEQYF.